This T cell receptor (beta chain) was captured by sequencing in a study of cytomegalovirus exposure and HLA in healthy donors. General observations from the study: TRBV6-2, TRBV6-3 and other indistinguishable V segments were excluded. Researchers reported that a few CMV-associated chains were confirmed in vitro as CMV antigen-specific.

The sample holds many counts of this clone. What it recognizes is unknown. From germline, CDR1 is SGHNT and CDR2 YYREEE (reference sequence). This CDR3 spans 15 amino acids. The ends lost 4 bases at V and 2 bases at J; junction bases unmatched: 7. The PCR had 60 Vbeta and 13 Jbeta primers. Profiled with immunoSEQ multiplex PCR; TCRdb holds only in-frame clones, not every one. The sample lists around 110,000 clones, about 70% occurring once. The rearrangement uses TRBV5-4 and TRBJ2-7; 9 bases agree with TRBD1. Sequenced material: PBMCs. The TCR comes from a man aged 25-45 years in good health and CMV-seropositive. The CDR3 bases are TGTGCCAGCAGCGCGGGACAGGGCCACACCTACGAGCAGTACTTC. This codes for CASSAGQGHTYEQYF.